One TCR beta chain is described in this entry. This entry is derived from a study of blood T cell repertoires in COVID-19. Study-level background: Acute-phase and convalescent COVID-19 samples originated in the United States, Italy and Spain. Sources were T cells, B-cell-depleted T cells, or PBMCs; the material itself was cDNA or gDNA.

Per the original methods: Amplification of reference gene primers provided the estimated nucleated cell counts. The assay was immunoSEQ multiplex PCR, and TCRdb's table has in-frame clones only and misses some. That table supplies the V and J calls and clone size; D and trimming were determined from the DNA. The table records tens of thousands of clones, around 83% of them present only once. Germline V lookup: CDR1 SGHRS, CDR2 YFSETQ. The CDR3 extends over 16 amino acids. V was pared by 4 bases and J by 4 bases, with 6 bases of the junction left unmatched. Sample: peripheral blood. The sequence was obtained from a human donor in a cohort sampled during active or convalescent COVID-19. The chain couples TRBV5-1 to TRBJ1-5, with 12 bases lining up with TRBD1. The CDR3: CASSPGQGARNQPQHF. The DNA for the CDR3 is TGCGCCAGCAGCCCGGGACAGGGGGCTCGGAATCAGCCCCAGCATTTT.